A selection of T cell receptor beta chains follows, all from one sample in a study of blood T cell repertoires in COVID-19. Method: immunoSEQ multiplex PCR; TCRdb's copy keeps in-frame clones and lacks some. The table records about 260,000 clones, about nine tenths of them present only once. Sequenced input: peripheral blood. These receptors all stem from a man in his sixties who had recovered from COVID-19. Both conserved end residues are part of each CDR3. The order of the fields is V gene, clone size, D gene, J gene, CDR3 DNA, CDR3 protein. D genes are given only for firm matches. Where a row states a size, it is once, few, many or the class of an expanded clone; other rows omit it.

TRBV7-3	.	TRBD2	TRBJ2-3	TGTGCCAGCAGCTTAACCTTTAGCGGGGGCACAGATACGCAGTATTTT	CASSLTFSGGTDTQYF
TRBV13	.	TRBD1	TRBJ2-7	TGTGCCAGCAGCTTAGGTCCCGGGACAGGGTTTAAGGGCTACGAGCAGTACTTC	CASSLGPGTGFKGYEQYF
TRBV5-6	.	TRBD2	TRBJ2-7	TGTGCCAGCAGCACAGGGACTAGGAGCTCCTACGAGCAGTACTTC	CASSTGTRSSYEQYF
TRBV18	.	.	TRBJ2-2	TGTGCCAGCTCACCAACTTCAGGGGGGAGCACCGGGGAGCTGTTTTTT	CASSPTSGGSTGELFF
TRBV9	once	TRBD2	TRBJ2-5	TGTGCCAGCAGCGTAGCTAGCGGGCAAGAGACCCAGTACTTC	CASSVASGQETQYF
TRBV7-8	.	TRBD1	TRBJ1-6	TGTGCCAGCAGCTTAGGGGGACAGCCCCGGAGTAATTCACCCCTCCACTTT	CASSLGGQPRSNSPLHF
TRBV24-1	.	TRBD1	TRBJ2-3	TGTGCCACCGCCGGGACAGGGCCGACAGATACGCAGTATTTT	CATAGTGPTDTQYF
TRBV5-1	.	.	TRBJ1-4	TGCGCCAGCAGCTTGGGAGGCAGGGGAGATGAAAAACTGTTTTTT	CASSLGGRGDEKLFF
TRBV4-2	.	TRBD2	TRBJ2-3	TGTGCCAGCAGCCAAGATCGATCGGTAGCGGGGGGAAGGAATACGCAGTATTTT	CASSQDRSVAGGRNTQYF
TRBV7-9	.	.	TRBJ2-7	TGTGCCAGCAGCTTACCAGGGCCTTACGAGCAGTACTTC	CASSLPGPYEQYF
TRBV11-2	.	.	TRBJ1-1	TGTGCCAGCAGCTTAGTACAGGGCGTCACTGAAGCTTTCTTT	CASSLVQGVTEAFF
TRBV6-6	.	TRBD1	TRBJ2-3	TGTGCCAGCAGTCCCGGGGACAGGAGGGATACGCAGTATTTT	CASSPGDRRDTQYF
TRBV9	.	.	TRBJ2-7	TGTGCCAGCAGCGTAGAGCCGGGTTGGAACGAGCAGTACTTC	CASSVEPGWNEQYF
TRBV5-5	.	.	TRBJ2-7	TGTGCCAGCACTAAGCCCGGGACACCCTACGAGCAGTACTTC	CASTKPGTPYEQYF
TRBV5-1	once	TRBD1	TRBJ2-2	TGCGCCAGCAGCCGGGACAGTAACACCGGGGAGCTGTTTTTT	CASSRDSNTGELFF
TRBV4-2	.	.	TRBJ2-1	TGTGCCAGCAGCCACAAGAAAGGGGACTCAGCGAGTGAGCAGTTCTTC	CASSHKKGDSASEQFF
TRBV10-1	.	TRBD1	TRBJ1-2	TGCGCCAGCAGTGATTCTCGACAGGGCGATGGCTACACCTTC	CASSDSRQGDGYTF
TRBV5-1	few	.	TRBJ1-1	TGCGCCAGCAGCCTCTATCGGGGGACTGAAGCTTTCTTT	CASSLYRGTEAFF
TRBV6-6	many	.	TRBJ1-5	TGTGCCAGCAGTTACGGGAGGGGTCCAAGCAATCAGCCCCAGCATTTT	CASSYGRGPSNQPQHF
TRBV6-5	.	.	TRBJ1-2	TGTGCCAGCAGTCCAACATCCTATGGCTACACCTTC	CASSPTSYGYTF
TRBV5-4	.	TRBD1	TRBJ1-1	TGTGCCAGCAGCTCATTACAGGGGGTTGGCACTGAAGCTTTCTTT	CASSSLQGVGTEAFF
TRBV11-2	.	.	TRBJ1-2	TGTGCCAGCAGCCCGGACTCCATTCCTAACTATGGCTACACCTTC	CASSPDSIPNYGYTF
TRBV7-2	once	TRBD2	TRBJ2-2	TGTGCCAGCAGCTTCCGACTAGCGGGGAGCACCGGGGAGCTGTTTTTT	CASSFRLAGSTGELFF
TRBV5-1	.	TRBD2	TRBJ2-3	TGCGCCAGCAGCTCCTCGGCGGGGGGCGGGGATACGCAGTATTTT	CASSSSAGGGDTQYF
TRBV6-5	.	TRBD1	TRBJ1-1	TGTGCCAGCAGTTACTCCGGGCAGGGGGTAGAAGTCTTT	CASSYSGQGVEVF
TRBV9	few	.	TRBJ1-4	TGTGCCAGCAGCTCAGGGTTGACTAATGAAAAACTGTTTTTT	CASSSGLTNEKLFF
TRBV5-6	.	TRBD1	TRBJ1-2	TGTGCCAGCAGCGGCAGGGGGCCCAACTATGGCTACACCTTC	CASSGRGPNYGYTF
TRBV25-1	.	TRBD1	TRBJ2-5	TGTGCCAGCAGTGTACAGGGGGTTGGAGAGACCCAGTACTTC	CASSVQGVGETQYF
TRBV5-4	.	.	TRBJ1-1	TGTGCCAGCAGCTTGGAACGGGGGAACACTGAAGCTTTCTTT	CASSLERGNTEAFF
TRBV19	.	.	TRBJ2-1	TGTGCCAGTAGCATCAGGGGAAACAATGAGCAGTTCTTC	CASSIRGNNEQFF
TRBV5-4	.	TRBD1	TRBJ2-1	TGTGCCAGCAGTTATAACAGGGGGGACAATGAGCAGTTCTTC	CASSYNRGDNEQFF
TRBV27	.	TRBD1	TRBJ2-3	TGTGCCAGCGAAAGGACAGGGACCAACACAGATACGCAGTATTTT	CASERTGTNTDTQYF
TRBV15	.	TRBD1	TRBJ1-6	TGTGCCACCAGGGAAGACAGGGTCAATAATTCACCCCTCCACTTT	CATREDRVNNSPLHF
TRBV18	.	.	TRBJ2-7	TGTGCCAGCTCACCTTTTGAGGACTACGAGCAGTACTTC	CASSPFEDYEQYF
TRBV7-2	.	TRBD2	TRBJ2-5	TGTGCCAGCAGCTTATCCCTAGCGGGGGGGGAGACCCAGTACTTC	CASSLSLAGGETQYF
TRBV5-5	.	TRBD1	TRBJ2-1	TGTGCCAGCAGCGATCGGGACAGGGGGAATTCGCAGTTCTTC	CASSDRDRGNSQFF
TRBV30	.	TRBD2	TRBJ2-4	TGTGCCTGGAGTGCGGGACTATCGGGGACGAAAAACATTCAGTACTTC	CAWSAGLSGTKNIQYF
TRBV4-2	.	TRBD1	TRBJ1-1	TGTGCCAGCAGCCAGGACAGGGGAAGGACTGAAGCTTTCTTT	CASSQDRGRTEAFF
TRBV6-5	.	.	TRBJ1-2	TGTGCCAGCAGGGTGGGACTTCGCTATGGCTACACCTTC	CASRVGLRYGYTF
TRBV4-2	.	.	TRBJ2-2	TGTGCCAGCAGCCAAAGCGGGTCGAACACCGGGGAGCTGTTTTTT	CASSQSGSNTGELFF
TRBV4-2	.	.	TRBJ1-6	TGTGCCAGCAGCCAAGGTCGGGGGTTTAATTCACCCCTCCACTTT	CASSQGRGFNSPLHF
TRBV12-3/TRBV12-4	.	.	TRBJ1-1	TGTGCCAGCAGTTTAGGGACAGCTGGTGAAGCTTTCTTT	CASSLGTAGEAFF
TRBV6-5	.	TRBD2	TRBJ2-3	TGTGCCAGCAGGGGGGGGGATACGCAGTATTTT	CASRGGDTQYF
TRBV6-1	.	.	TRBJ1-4	TGTGCCAGCAGTGAAGCTTATTCGAGGTCTAATGAAAAACTGTTTTTT	CASSEAYSRSNEKLFF
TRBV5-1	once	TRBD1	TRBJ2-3	TGCGCCAGCGAACCGGGACAGGGGACCACAGATACGCAGTATTTT	CASEPGQGTTDTQYF
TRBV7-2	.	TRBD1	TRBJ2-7	TGTGCCAGCAGCTTAGCGGACAGGGTAGAGAACGAGCAGTACTTC	CASSLADRVENEQYF
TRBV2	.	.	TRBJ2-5	TGTGCCAGCAGTGAAGGGGTCGGGCAAGAGACCCAGTACTTC	CASSEGVGQETQYF
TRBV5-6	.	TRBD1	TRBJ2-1	TGTGCCAGCAGCGGGACGGGGACAGGGACCTACAATGAGCAGTTCTTC	CASSGTGTGTYNEQFF
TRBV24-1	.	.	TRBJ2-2	TGTGCCACCCTAGGGGGACGGAACGGGGAGCTGTTTTTT	CATLGGRNGELFF
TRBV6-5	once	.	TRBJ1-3	TGTGCCAGTGCGAGGGTCTCTATTGGAAACACCATATATTTT	CASARVSIGNTIYF
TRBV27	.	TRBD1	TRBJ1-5	TGTGCCAGCAGTTCCCTCCAGGGGGCGAGCAATCAGCCCCAGCATTTT	CASSSLQGASNQPQHF
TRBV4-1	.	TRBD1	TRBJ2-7	TGCGCCAGCAGCCAAACGGACAGGAGAGAACTCGAGCAGTACTTC	CASSQTDRRELEQYF
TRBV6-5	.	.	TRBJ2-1	TGTGCCAGCAGTTTCGTCGACAGGACCTACAATGAGCAGTTCTTC	CASSFVDRTYNEQFF
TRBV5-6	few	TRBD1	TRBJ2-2	TGTGCCAGCAGCTCGGTGGACAGGGCGAACACCGGGGAGCTGTTTTTT	CASSSVDRANTGELFF
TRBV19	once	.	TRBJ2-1	TGTGCCAGTAGTATAGCCGCCAGGGCCCACACCAATGAGCAGTTCTTC	CASSIAARAHTNEQFF